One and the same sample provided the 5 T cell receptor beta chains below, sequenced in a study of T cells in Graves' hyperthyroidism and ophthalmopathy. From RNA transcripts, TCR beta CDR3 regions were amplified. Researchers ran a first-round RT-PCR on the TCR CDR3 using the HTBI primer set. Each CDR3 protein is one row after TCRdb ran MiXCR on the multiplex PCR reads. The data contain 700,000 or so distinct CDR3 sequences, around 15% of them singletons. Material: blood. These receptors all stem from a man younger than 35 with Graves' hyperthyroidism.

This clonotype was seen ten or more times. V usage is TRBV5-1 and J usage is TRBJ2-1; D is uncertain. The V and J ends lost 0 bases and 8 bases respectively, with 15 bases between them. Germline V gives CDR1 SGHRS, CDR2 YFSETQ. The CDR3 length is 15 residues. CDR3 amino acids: CASSLGSFRGDEQFF. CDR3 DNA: TGCGCCAGCAGCTTGGGGAGTTTCCGTGGGGATGAGCAGTTCTTC.

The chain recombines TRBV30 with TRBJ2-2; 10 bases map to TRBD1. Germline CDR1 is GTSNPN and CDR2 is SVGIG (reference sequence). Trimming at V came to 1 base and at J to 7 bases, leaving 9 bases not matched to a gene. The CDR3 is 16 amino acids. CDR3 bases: TGTGCCTGGAGTGCCCTCGGACAGGGGGTTTACGGGGAGCTGTTTTTT. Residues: CAWSALGQGVYGELFF.

CDR3 in DNA: TGTGCCAGCAGCGCAGCGGGGGCCTACAATGAGCAGTTCTTC. It encodes CASSAAGAYNEQFF. This chain links TRBV7-3 with TRBJ2-1, with TRBD2 matching 8 bases. CDR1 is SGHTA, CDR2 FQGTGA, per germline. Losses at the gene ends were 5 bases for V and 2 bases for J; bases not matched to a gene: 2. This CDR3 is built from 14 residues.

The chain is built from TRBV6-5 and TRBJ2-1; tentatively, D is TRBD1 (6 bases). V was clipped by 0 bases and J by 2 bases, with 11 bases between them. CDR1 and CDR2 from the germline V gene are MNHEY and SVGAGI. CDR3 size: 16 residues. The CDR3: CASSYSRGPTYNEQFF. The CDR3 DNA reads TGTGCCAGCAGTTACTCCAGGGGCCCCACCTACAATGAGCAGTTCTTC.

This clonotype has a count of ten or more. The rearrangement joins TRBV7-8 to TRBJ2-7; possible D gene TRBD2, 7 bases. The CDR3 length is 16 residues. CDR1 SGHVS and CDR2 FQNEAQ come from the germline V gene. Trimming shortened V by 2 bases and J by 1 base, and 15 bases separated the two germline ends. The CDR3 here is CASSLLGGHRSYEQYF. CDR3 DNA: TGTGCCAGCAGCTTATTGGGGGGGCACAGGTCCTACGAGCAGTACTTC.